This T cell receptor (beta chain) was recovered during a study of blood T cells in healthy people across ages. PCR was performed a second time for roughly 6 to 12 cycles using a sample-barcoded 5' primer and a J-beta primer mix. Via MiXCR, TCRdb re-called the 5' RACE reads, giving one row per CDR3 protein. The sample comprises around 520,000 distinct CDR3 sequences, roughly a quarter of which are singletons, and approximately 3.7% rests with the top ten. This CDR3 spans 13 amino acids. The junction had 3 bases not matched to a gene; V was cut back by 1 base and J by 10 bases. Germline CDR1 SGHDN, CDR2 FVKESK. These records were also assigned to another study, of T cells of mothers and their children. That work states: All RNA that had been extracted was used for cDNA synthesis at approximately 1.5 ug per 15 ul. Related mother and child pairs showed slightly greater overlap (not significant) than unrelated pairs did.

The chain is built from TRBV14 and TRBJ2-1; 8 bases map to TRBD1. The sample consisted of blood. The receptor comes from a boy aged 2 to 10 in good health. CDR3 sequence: CASSQGRDREQFF. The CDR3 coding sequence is TGTGCCAGCAGCCAAGGAAGGGACAGGGAGCAGTTCTTC.